This T cell receptor beta chain derives from a study of shared clonotypes between healthy human individuals. Study-wide context: The cohort comprised a couple of women and a few men. Their ages spanned 18 to 49 years.

Sequencing used immunoSEQ multiplex PCR; TCRdb keeps in-frame clones, though not all of them. Among about 1 million clones listed, 75% were seen once. Worth noting for this clone: Its antigen is unidentified.

Study-wide findings and caveats: At large depth, rarefaction still showed sorted-subset sequencing to be incomplete.

V lost 8 bases, J lost 4 bases, and 17 bases lay in between. The CDR3 totals 14 residues. Germline CDR1 and CDR2: MNHEY and SMNVEV (reference sequence). The chain employs TRBV27 and TRBJ1-2; D is undetermined. The sample taken for sequencing was memory CD4+ T cells sorted from blood. Stated subset: CD45RA-negative fraction. The receptor was derived from a man aged 18 to 30 in good health. CDR3 DNA sequence: TGTGCCAGCTCACAAAACGGGCAGCGCTATGGCTACACCTTC. This translates into CASSQNGQRYGYTF.